This TCR beta chain was observed in a study of T-cell reconstitution after alpha-beta-depleted transplantation in children. General observations from the study: It was surviving recipient T cells and thymic progenitors that gave some patients high TCRbeta diversity at day 60. Fresh T-cell production supplied most of the T-cell counts and diversity seen one year after transplant. Expanded graft clones numbering several hundred reportedly gave rise to alpha-beta T cells about two months after transplant.

Ten or more counts support this clonotype. The antigen remains undetermined. V was clipped by 7 bases and J by 0 bases, with 10 bases between them. Per the germline V gene, CDR1 is MDHEN and CDR2 is SYDVKM. This CDR3 contains 13 residues. The TCRbeta library was prepared with unique molecular identifiers. A single record per CDR3 protein comes from TCRdb applying MiXCR to the PCR reads. The data hold 300,000 to 400,000 distinct CDR3 sequences, with 15% to 20% observed a single time. The chain uses TRBV28 and TRBJ2-7, with D unresolved. This receptor was obtained from a male patient between 2 and 10 years old who had a stem cell transplant for acute lymphoblastic leukemia, so the T cells may come from the graft donor. The sequencing used PBMCs, mostly from graft donor cells, collected 360 days after TCRalphabeta/CD19-depleted stem cell transplant. CDR3 DNA sequence: TGTGCCAGCAAACGGTTTCCCTCCTACGAGCAGTACTTC. This codes for CASKRFPSYEQYF. Looking up the rest from reference TRBV28 and TRBJ2-7 gives the full variable domain: DVKVTQSSRYLVKRTGEKVFLECVQDMDHENMFWYRQDPGLGLRLIYFSYDVKMKEKGDIPEGYSVSREKKERFSLILESASTNQTSMYLCASKRFPSYEQYFGPGTRLTVT.